The 8 T cell receptor beta chains in this list originate from one sample, sequenced in a study of cytomegalovirus exposure and HLA in healthy donors. The PCR made use of 60 Vbeta and 13 Jbeta primers. Profiling relied on immunoSEQ multiplex PCR, and the TCRdb table lists in-frame clones only, not all of them. Altogether 230,000 or so clones are present, around 90% being singletons, with the ten largest covering roughly 1.6%. The specimen sequenced was PBMCs. The receptors come from a girl aged 2-15 years in good health and CMV-seronegative.

The rearrangement joins TRBV15 to TRBJ2-2; D perhaps matches TRBD1 (5 bases). Per germline, CDR1 LNHNV and CDR2 YYDKDF (reference sequence). The length of the CDR3 is 17 residues. V was pared by 1 base and J by 0 bases, with 12 bases between. In nucleotides, the CDR3 is TGTGCCACCAGCAGAGTTCCCGACAGCGCGAACACCGGGGAGCTGTTTTTT. Its translation: CATSRVPDSANTGELFF.

The J gene is TRBJ1-2, the V gene TRBV30; 12 positions match TRBD1. Germline values: CDR1 GTSNPN, CDR2 SVGIG (reference sequence). The V and J ends lost 4 bases and 5 bases, in that order; junction bases with no gene match: 5. The CDR3 runs 14 residues. CDR3 sequence: CAWTGQGAGYGYTF. The CDR3 nucleotides are TGTGCCTGGACGGGACAGGGGGCTGGGTATGGCTACACCTTC.

The V gene is TRBV9, the J gene TRBJ2-3; D remains ambiguous. CDR3 length: 12 residues. Between the trimmed V and J ends, which lost 2 bases and 10 bases, there was a span of 11 bases. Germline V lookup: CDR1 SGDLS, CDR2 YYNGEE. As DNA, the CDR3 is TGTGCCAGCAGCGTCGAGTACTCGCCGCAGTATTTT. This gives the protein CASSVEYSPQYF.

The rearrangement links TRBV7-9 to TRBJ1-1; 10 bases agree with TRBD1. J gave up 4 bases and V 7 bases, and 6 bases lay outside the gene matches. CDR1 is SEHNR, CDR2 FQNEAQ, per germline (reference sequence). CDR3 length equals 14 residues. CDR3 coding DNA: TGTGCCAGCATAACCGGACAGGGGGTCACTGAAGCTTTCTTT. It specifies CASITGQGVTEAFF.

This chain links TRBV2 with TRBJ2-3; tentative D call: TRBD1 (5 bases). The CDR3 length is 14 residues. The germline V gene has CDR1 SNHLY and CDR2 FYNNEI. Trimming left V 3 bases short and J 4 bases short, with 11 bases between. CDR3 sequence reads: CASSEVRVADTQYF. The CDR3 DNA reads as TGTGCCAGCAGTGAGGTCAGGGTGGCAGATACGCAGTATTTT.

V gene TRBV19 combines with J gene TRBJ2-5; 8 nucleotides agree with TRBD2. Germline V gives CDR1 LNHDA, CDR2 SQIVND (reference sequence). This CDR3 comprises 17 residues. Germline trimming cut 3 bases from V and 5 bases from J; bases unmatched to any gene: 14. The CDR3 sequence: CASSIGPLAGLEETQYF. The CDR3 DNA reads TGTGCCAGTAGTATTGGTCCCCTAGCGGGCTTGGAGGAGACCCAGTACTTC.

This chain links TRBV13 with TRBJ1-1; the match to TRBD1 covers 10 bases. This CDR3 is 14 amino acids long. The V segment lost 5 bases and the J segment 7 bases; nucleotides outside the gene matches: 7. Per the germline V gene, CDR1 is PRHDT and CDR2 is FYEKMQ (reference sequence). CDR3 region: CASSEGTGDVEAFF. DNA for the CDR3: TGTGCCAGCAGCGAAGGGACAGGGGACGTTGAAGCTTTCTTT.

V gene TRBV2 combines with J gene TRBJ2-3; TRBD1 matches at 11 bases. This CDR3 has 16 amino acids. V shed 5 bases and J 6 bases; nucleotides not matched to a gene: 10. Germline CDR1 is SNHLY and CDR2 is FYNNEI. CDR3 DNA sequence: TGTGCCAGCAGTTGGTCAGGGACAGGGGGTAGGGATACGCAGTATTTT. Translating gives CASSWSGTGGRDTQYF.